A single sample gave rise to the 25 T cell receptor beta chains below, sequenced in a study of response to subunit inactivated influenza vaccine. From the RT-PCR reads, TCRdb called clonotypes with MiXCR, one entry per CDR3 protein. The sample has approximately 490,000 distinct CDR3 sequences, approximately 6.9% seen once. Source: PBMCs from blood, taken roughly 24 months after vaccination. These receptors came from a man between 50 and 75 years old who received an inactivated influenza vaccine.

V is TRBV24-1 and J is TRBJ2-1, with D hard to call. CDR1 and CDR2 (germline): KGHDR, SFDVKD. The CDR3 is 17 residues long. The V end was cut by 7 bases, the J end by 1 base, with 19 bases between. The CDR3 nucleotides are TGTGCCACCAGCCCTTCGGCCATCACCCGGTCCTACAATGAGCAGTTCTTC. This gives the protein CATSPSAITRSYNEQFF.

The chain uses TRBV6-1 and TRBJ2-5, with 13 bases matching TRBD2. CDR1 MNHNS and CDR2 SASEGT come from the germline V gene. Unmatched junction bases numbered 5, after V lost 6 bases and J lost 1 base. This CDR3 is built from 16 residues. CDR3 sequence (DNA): TGTGCCAGCAGCCGATGGACTAGCGGGGGCCAAGAGACCCAGTACTTC. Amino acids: CASSRWTSGGQETQYF.

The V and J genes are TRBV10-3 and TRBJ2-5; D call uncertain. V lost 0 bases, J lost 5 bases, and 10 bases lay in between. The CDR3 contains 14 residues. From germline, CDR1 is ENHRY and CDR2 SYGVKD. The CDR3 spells CAISESYRWETQYF. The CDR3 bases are TGTGCCATCAGTGAGTCTTACAGATGGGAGACCCAGTACTTC.

The chain's CDR3 is CSGSHLTGTYEQYF. In nucleotides, the CDR3 is TGCAGTGGCAGTCATCTGACAGGGACCTACGAGCAGTACTTC. The chain uses TRBV20-1 and TRBJ2-7, with 7 bases identical to TRBD1. The length of the CDR3 is 14 residues. Germline trimming cut 7 bases from V and 2 bases from J; bases unmatched to any gene: 11. Per germline, CDR1 DFQATT and CDR2 SNEGSKA (reference sequence).

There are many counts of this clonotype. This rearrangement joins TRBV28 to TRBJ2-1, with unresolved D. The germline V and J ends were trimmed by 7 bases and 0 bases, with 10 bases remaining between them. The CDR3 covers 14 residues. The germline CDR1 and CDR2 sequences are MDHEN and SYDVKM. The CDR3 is CASIKDLSYNEQFF. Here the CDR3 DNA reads TGTGCCAGCATAAAAGACCTCTCCTACAATGAGCAGTTCTTC.

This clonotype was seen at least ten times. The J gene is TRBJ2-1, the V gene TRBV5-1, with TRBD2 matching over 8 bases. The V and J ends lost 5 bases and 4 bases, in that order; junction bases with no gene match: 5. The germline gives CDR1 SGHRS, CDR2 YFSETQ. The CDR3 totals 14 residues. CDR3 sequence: CASRPGLGYNEQFF. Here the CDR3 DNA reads TGCGCCAGCAGGCCGGGACTAGGGTACAATGAGCAGTTCTTC.

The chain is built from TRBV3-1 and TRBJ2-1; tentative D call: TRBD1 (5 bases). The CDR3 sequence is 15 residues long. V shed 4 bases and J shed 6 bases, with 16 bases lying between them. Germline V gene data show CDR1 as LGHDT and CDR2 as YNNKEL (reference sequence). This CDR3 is CASSPLGDSTNEQFF. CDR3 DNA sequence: TGTGCCAGCAGCCCATTAGGTGACAGCACCAATGAGCAGTTCTTC.

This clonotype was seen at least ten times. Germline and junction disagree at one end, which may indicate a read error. The CDR3 sequence: CASSRDPGQPQHF. In DNA form, the CDR3 reads TGTGCTAGCAGCCGGGACCCAGGTCAGCCCCAGCATTTT. The chain employs TRBV7-7 and TRBJ1-5, with D perhaps TRBD1 (5 bases). CDR1 is SSHAT, CDR2 FNYEAQ, per germline (reference sequence). The CDR3 contains 13 residues.

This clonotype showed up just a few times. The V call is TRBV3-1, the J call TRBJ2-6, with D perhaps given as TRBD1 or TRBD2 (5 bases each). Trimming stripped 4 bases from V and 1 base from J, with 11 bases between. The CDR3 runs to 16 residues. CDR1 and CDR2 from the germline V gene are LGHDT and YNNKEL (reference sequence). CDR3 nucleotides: TGTGCCAGCAGCCCCGAGGGGTGGTCTGGGGCCAACGTCCTGACTTTC. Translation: CASSPEGWSGANVLTF. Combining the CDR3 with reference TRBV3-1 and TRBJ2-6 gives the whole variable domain DTAVSQTPKYLVTQMGNDKSIKCEQNLGHDTMYWYKQDSKKFLKIMFSYNNKELIINETVPNRFSPKSPDKAHLNLHINSLELGDSAVYFCASSPEGWSGANVLTFGAGSRLTVL.

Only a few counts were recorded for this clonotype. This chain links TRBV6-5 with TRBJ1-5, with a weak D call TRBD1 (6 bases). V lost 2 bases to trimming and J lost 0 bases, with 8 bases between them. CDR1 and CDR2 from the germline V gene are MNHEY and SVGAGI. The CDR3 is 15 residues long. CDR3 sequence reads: CASSYGQYSNQPQHF. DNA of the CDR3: TGTGCCAGCAGTTACGGACAGTATAGCAATCAGCCCCAGCATTTT.

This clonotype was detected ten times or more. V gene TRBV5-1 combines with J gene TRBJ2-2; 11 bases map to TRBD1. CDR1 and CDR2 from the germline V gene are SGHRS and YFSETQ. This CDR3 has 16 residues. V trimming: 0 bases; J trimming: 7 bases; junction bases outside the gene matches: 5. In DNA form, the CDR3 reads TGCGCCAGCAGCTTGGCAGGACAGGGGGCGATCGGGGAGCTGTTTTTT. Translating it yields CASSLAGQGAIGELFF.

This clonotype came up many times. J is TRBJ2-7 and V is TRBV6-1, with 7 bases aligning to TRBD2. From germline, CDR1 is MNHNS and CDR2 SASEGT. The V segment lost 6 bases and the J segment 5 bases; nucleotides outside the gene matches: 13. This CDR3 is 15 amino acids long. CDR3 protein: CASSPPGGNTHEQYF. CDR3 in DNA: TGTGCCAGCAGCCCCCCGGGGGGTAACACCCACGAGCAGTACTTC.

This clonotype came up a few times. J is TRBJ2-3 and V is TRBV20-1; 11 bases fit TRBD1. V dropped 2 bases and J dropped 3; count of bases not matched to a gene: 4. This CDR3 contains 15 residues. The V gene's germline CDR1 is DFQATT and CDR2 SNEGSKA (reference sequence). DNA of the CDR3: TGCAGTGCTAGATCCGGGACAGGGGGGACAGATACGCAGTATTTT. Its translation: CSARSGTGGTDTQYF.

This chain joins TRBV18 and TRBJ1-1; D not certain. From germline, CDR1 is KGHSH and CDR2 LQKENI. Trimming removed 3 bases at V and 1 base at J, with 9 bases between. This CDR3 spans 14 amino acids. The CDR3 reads CASSPDAGNTEAFF. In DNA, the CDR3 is TGTGCCAGCTCACCGGACGCGGGGAACACTGAAGCTTTCTTT.

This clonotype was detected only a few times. DNA for the CDR3: TGCGCCAGCAGCTTGGGTCCGACAGGGGATAACGGCTACACCTTC. Its translation is CASSLGPTGDNGYTF. The V call is TRBV5-1, the J call TRBJ1-2, with 8 bases identical to TRBD1. The V gene end was trimmed by 0 bases and the J gene end by 8 bases; junction bases not matched to a gene: 9. CDR3 size: 15 residues. Germline V gives CDR1 SGHRS, CDR2 YFSETQ.

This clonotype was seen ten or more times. CDR3 amino acids: CASSHRDRAGNEQFF. The CDR3 nucleotides are TGTGCCAGCAGCCACCGGGACAGGGCGGGCAATGAGCAGTTCTTC. The rearrangement joins TRBV3-1 to TRBJ2-1; 9 bases are shared with TRBD1. CDR1 is LGHDT, CDR2 YNNKEL, per germline (reference sequence). The trim removed 3 bases at V and 6 bases at J, leaving 6 bases unmatched. CDR3 size: 15 residues.

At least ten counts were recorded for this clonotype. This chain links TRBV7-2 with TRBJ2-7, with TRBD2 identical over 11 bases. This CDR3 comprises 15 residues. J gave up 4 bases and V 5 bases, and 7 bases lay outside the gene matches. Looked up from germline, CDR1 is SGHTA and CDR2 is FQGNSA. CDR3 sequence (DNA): TGTGCCAGCAGCGCCACTAGCGGGAGTGGTTACGAGCAGTACTTC. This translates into CASSATSGSGYEQYF.

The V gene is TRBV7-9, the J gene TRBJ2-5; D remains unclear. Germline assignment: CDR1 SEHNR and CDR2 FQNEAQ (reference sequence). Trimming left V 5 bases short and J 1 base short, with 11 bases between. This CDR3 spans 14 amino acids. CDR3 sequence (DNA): TGTGCCAGCAGCCCGCAGGTGACCCAAGAGACCCAGTACTTC. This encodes CASSPQVTQETQYF.

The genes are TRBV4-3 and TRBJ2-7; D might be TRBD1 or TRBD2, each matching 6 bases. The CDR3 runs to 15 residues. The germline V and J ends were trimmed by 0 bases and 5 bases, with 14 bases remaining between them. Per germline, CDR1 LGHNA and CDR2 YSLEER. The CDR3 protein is CASSQEGGRANEQYF. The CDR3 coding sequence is TGCGCCAGCAGCCAAGAGGGGGGCAGGGCCAACGAGCAGTACTTC.

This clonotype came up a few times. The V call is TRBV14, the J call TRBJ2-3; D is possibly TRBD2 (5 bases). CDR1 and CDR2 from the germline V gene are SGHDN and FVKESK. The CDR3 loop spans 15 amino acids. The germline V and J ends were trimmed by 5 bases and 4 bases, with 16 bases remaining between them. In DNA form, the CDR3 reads TGTGCCAGCAGCGGAGGTCCGCGGGCTCCAGATACGCAGTATTTT. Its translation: CASSGGPRAPDTQYF.

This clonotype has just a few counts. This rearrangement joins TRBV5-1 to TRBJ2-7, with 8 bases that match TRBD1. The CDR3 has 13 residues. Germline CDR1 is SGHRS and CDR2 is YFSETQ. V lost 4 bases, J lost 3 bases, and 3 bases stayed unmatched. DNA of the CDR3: TGCGCCAGCAGCAAGGGACAGGACTACGAGCAGTACTTC. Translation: CASSKGQDYEQYF.

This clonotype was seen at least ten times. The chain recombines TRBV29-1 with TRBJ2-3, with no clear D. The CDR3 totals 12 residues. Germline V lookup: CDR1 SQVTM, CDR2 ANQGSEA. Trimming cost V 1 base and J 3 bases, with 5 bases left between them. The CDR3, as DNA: TGCAGCGTTGAAGTGGCTACAGATACGCAGTATTTT. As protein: CSVEVATDTQYF.

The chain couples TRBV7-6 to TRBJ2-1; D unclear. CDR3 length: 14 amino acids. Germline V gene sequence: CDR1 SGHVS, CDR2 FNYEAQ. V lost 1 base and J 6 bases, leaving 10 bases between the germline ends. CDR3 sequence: CASSLDRDGNEQFF. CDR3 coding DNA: TGTGCCAGCAGCTTAGATAGAGACGGCAATGAGCAGTTCTTC.

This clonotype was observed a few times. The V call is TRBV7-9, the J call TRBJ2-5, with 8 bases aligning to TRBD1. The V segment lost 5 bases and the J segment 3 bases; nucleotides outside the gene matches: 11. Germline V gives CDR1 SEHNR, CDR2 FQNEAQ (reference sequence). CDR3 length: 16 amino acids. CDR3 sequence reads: CASSPRTGRKKETQYF. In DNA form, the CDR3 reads TGTGCCAGCAGCCCTCGGACAGGGAGGAAGAAAGAGACCCAGTACTTC.

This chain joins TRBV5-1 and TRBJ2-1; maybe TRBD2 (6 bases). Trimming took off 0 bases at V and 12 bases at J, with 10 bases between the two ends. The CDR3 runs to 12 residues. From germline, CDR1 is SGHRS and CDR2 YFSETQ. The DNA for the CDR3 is TGCGCCAGCAGCTTGGGACGGGGACTGCAGTTCTTC. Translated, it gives CASSLGRGLQFF.